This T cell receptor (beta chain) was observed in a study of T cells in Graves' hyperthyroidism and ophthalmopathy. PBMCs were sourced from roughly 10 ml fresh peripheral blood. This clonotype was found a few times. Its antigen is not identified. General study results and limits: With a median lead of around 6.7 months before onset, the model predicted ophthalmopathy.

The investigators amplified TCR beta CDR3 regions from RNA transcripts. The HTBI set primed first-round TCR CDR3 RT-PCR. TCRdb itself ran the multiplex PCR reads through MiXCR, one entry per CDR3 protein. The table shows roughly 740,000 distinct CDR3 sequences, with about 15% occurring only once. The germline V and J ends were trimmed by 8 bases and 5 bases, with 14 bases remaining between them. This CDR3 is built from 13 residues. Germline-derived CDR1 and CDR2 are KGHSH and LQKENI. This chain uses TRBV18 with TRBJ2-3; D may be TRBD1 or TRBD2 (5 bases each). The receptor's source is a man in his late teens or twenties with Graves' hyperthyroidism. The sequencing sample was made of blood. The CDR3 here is CASILSGLDTQYF. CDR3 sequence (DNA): TGTGCCAGCATCCTATCGGGGCTAGATACGCAGTATTTT.